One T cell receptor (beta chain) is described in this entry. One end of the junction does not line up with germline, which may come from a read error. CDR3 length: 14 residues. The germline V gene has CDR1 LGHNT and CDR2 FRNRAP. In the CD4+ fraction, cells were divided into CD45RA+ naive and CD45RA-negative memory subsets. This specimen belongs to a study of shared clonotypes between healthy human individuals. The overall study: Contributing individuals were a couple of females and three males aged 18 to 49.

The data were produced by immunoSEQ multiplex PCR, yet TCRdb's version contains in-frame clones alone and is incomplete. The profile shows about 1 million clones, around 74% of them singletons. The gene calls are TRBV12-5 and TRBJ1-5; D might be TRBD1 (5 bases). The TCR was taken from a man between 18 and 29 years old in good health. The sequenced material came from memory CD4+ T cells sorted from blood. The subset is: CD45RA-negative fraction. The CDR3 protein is CASGPRQRQSAPAF. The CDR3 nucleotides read TGTGCTAGTGGCCCACGACAGAGGCAATCAGCCCCAGCATTT. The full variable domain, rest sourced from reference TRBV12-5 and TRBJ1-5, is DARVTQTPRHKVTEMGQEVTMRCQPILGHNTVFWYRQTMMQGLELLAYFRNRAPLDDSGMPKDRFSAEMPDATLATLKIQPSEPRDSAVYFCASGPRQRQSAPAFGDGTRLSIL.